Listed below are T cell receptor beta chains from one sample, sequenced in a study of blood T cell repertoires in COVID-19. TCRdb's copy holds only in-frame clones and misses some; the assay was immunoSEQ multiplex PCR. Of 150,000 to 200,000 clones in the sample, 88% were seen once. Sequencing input: PBMCs or T cells enriched from blood (not recorded which). The origin of the receptors is a woman younger than 35 who had recovered from COVID-19. Each CDR3 is given with its conserved first and last residue. D genes are given only for firm matches. Part of the rows lack a size; the others show once, few, many or a class for expanded clones.

v_gene	j_gene	d_gene	abundance	CDR3aa	CDR3nt
TRBV28	TRBJ2-5	TRBD1	-	CASSLKIPGTGRETQYF	TGTGCCAGCAGCCTCAAGATCCCGGGGACAGGGAGGGAGACCCAGTACTTC
TRBV30	TRBJ2-1	-	-	CAWSSGEREQFF	TGTGCCTGGAGTTCAGGGGAGAGGGAGCAGTTCTTC
TRBV4-2	TRBJ2-7	TRBD2	-	CASSQDRAGGLAYEQYF	TGTGCCAGCAGCCAAGATCGAGCGGGAGGGCTCGCCTACGAGCAGTACTTC
TRBV5-6	TRBJ2-7	-	-	CASSRIGGYYEQYF	TGTGCCAGCAGCCGAATTGGGGGCTACTACGAGCAGTACTTC
TRBV28	TRBJ1-5	-	-	CASSFFENQPQHF	TGTGCCAGCAGTTTTTTCGAGAATCAGCCCCAGCATTTT
TRBV19	TRBJ2-1	-	-	CASSIGYAGAPYNEQFF	TGTGCCAGTAGTATAGGGTATGCGGGGGCCCCGTACAATGAGCAGTTCTTC
TRBV4-1	TRBJ2-3	TRBD2	-	CASSQDSTSGGAEDTQYF	TGCGCCAGCAGCCAAGATTCGACCAGCGGGGGGGCTGAAGATACGCAGTATTTT
TRBV19	TRBJ1-4	-	-	CASSIRVSTNEKLFF	TGTGCCAGTAGTATCAGGGTTTCAACTAATGAAAAACTGTTTTTT
TRBV10-2	TRBJ2-7	-	-	CASRGGTVYEQYF	TGCGCCAGCCGGGGGGGGACAGTCTACGAGCAGTACTTC
TRBV12-3/TRBV12-4	TRBJ1-2	-	-	CASREQGDYGYTF	TGTGCCAGCAGGGAACAGGGTGACTATGGCTACACCTTC
TRBV7-2	TRBJ2-7	TRBD2	-	CASSLLGGYPYEQYF	TGTGCCAGCAGCTTACTGGGAGGGTACCCCTACGAGCAGTACTTC
TRBV6-5	TRBJ1-2	-	-	CASSFGRGGYTF	TGTGCCAGCAGTTTCGGAAGGGGTGGCTACACCTTC
TRBV5-6	TRBJ2-3	TRBD1	-	CASSFGQGKVDTQYF	TGTGCCAGCAGCTTTGGACAGGGTAAAGTAGATACGCAGTATTTT
TRBV21-1	TRBJ1-4	-	-	CASSSFRPKGEKLFF	TGTGCCAGCAGCTCATTCAGACCTAAGGGGGAAAAACTGTTTTTT
TRBV29-1	TRBJ1-1	TRBD1	-	CSGGQAINTEAFF	TGCAGCGGCGGACAGGCGATTAACACTGAAGCTTTCTTT
TRBV5-1	TRBJ2-1	-	-	CASSLSTGYNEQFF	TGCGCCAGCAGCTTGTCTACAGGGTACAATGAGCAGTTCTTC
TRBV2	TRBJ1-3	-	-	CASSDRVIGNTIYF	TGTGCCAGCAGTGACAGGGTTATTGGAAACACCATATATTTT
TRBV4-1	TRBJ1-1	-	-	CASSQQVPQADLNTEAFF	TGCGCCAGCAGCCAACAAGTCCCACAGGCCGATTTAAACACTGAAGCTTTCTTT
TRBV25-1	TRBJ2-5	-	-	CASSEYEIIQETQYF	TGTGCCAGCAGTGAATATGAGATCATCCAAGAGACCCAGTACTTC
TRBV28	TRBJ1-2	TRBD1	-	CASSLPLGRGLGYTF	TGTGCCAGCAGTTTACCCCTCGGCAGGGGGCTTGGCTACACCTTC
TRBV4-1	TRBJ1-1	-	-	CASSQEHRKNTEAFF	TGCGCCAGCAGCCAAGAACACAGGAAGAACACTGAAGCTTTCTTT
TRBV3-1/TRBV3-2	TRBJ2-3	TRBD2	-	CASSQGLAGGRNTQYF	TGTGCCAGCAGCCAGGGTTTGGCGGGGGGTAGGAATACGCAGTATTTT
TRBV14	TRBJ1-4	-	-	CASSRFQASNEKLFF	TGTGCCAGCAGCCGATTCCAGGCGTCAAATGAAAAACTGTTTTTT
TRBV3-1/TRBV3-2	TRBJ2-6	-	-	CASSQEVGPPDGANVLTF	TGTGCCAGCAGCCAAGAGGTGGGGCCCCCTGATGGGGCCAACGTCCTGACTTTC
TRBV2	TRBJ2-3	TRBD1	many	CASRAGTGTDTQYF	TGTGCCAGCAGAGCCGGGACAGGCACAGATACGCAGTATTTT
TRBV7-2	TRBJ1-1	TRBD1	few	CASSVGQGATEAFF	TGTGCCAGCAGCGTAGGCCAGGGGGCGACTGAAGCTTTCTTT
TRBV7-2	TRBJ1-1	TRBD1	-	CASSFDTGGMVTEAFF	TGTGCCAGCAGCTTCGATACAGGGGGGATGGTCACTGAAGCTTTCTTT
TRBV7-2	TRBJ1-2	-	-	CASSPGHPGNGYTF	TGTGCCAGCAGCCCGGGACACCCTGGCAATGGCTACACCTTC
TRBV4-1	TRBJ1-5	-	-	CASSQDEGRQPQHF	TGCGCCAGCAGCCAAGATGAGGGTCGCCAGCCCCAGCATTTT
TRBV7-2	TRBJ2-1	-	-	CASSLMVERNEQFF	TGTGCCAGCAGCTTAATGGTAGAGAGAAATGAGCAGTTCTTC
TRBV11-3	TRBJ2-2	-	-	CASSSDRNTGELFF	TGTGCCAGCAGCTCCGACAGAAACACCGGGGAGCTGTTTTTT
TRBV5-1	TRBJ2-3	-	-	CASSSNLQSTDTQYF	TGCGCCAGCAGCTCCAATTTACAAAGCACAGATACGCAGTATTTT
TRBV6-4	TRBJ1-5	TRBD1	-	CASTARGGNQPQHF	TGTGCCAGCACCGCCAGGGGGGGCAATCAGCCCCAGCATTTT
TRBV5-4	TRBJ2-3	TRBD2	once	CASSPGGRLPGADTQYF	TGTGCCAGCAGCCCGGGGGGAAGACTACCGGGAGCAGATACGCAGTATTTT
TRBV28	TRBJ2-1	-	-	CASSLTRIYNEQFF	TGTGCCAGCAGTTTAACACGAATCTACAATGAGCAGTTCTTC
TRBV5-8	TRBJ2-5	TRBD2	-	CASSNRLAGGWETQYF	TGTGCCAGCAGCAACAGACTAGCGGGAGGTTGGGAGACCCAGTACTTC
TRBV7-9	TRBJ2-3	-	-	CASSPPWGKTDTQYF	TGTGCCAGCAGCCCCCCCTGGGGCAAAACAGATACGCAGTATTTT
TRBV7-2	TRBJ1-5	-	once	CASTEHGDQPQHF	TGTGCCAGCACCGAGCATGGAGATCAGCCCCAGCATTTT
TRBV10-1	TRBJ1-5	-	-	CAGRENRTNTNQPQHF	TGCGCCGGCAGGGAAAACAGGACAAACACTAATCAGCCCCAGCATTTT
TRBV9	TRBJ1-6	-	-	CASSHPAGSNSPLHF	TGTGCCAGCAGCCACCCGGCGGGATCTAATTCACCCCTCCACTTT